This TCR beta chain was found in a study of T cells in women clearing cervical HPV infection. The wider study: Controls' single incident HPV16 infection cleared within 12 months without precancer. With HLA typing for only a few women, HLA confounding remains possible. Study-level results: Cases and controls were distinguished at AUC 0.83 by richness and V genes.

Per the germline V gene, CDR1 is SSHAT and CDR2 is FNYEAQ (reference sequence). The CDR3 extends over 13 amino acids. Dot-blot hybridization genotyped cervical HPV amplified with MY09/MY11 PCR. Some clones are missing from TCRdb's copy, which holds only in-frame ones; the method was immunoSEQ multiplex PCR. Found here are some 40,000 clones; the top ten clones hold around 4.5%. Comments on this clone: Its antigen is undetermined. One junction end does not reproduce the germline sequence, and a read error may be involved. The observed sequence ends 3 residues before the CDR3 terminus, with the missing tail filled in from the germline J gene.

The gene calls are TRBV7-7 and TRBJ2-7, with TRBD1 as a possible D gene (5 bases). The clonotype comes from a woman aged 18 to 75 with a cervical HPV16 infection that either progressed to CIN3+ or cleared (not recorded which). The sequenced material came from blood buffy coat. CDR3 loop: CASSRTTEYEQYF. The sequenced part of the CDR3 DNA is TGTGCTAGCAGCCGAACGACAGAGTACGAG.